This T cell receptor (beta chain) is from a study of Graves' ophthalmopathy and Graves' hyperthyroidism listed by TCRdb under 2018. Some background on the complete study: Peripheral blood samples were taken at the time of initial diagnosis, before any treatment was given. The study used TCR beta repertoire signatures to distinguish Graves' ophthalmopathy from Graves' hyperthyroidism and to predict progression to ophthalmopathy. In total, some 130 blood samples were TCR-sequenced: around 42 ophthalmopathy, some 80 hyperthyroidism and 17 hyperthyroidism-to-ophthalmopathy patients. To explore V-J signatures distinguishing ophthalmopathy from hyperthyroidism, a discovery set of around 100 patients (roughly 45 ophthalmopathy, over 55 stable hyperthyroidism) was enrolled. An independent validation cohort was composed of around 19 hyperthyroidism patients and approximately 15 patients who later progressed from hyperthyroidism to ophthalmopathy. T-cell repertoires of thyroid tissue and blood were compared in several hyperthyroidism patients. Following sampling, methimazole starting at 30 mg daily was administered to hyperthyroidism patients, and high-dose intravenous methylprednisolone was administered to ophthalmopathy patients. What the study reported, not specific to this receptor: In cross-validation, the 13-signature model distinguished ophthalmopathy from stable hyperthyroidism with 87.88% sensitivity and approximately 81% specificity, while in the test set the corresponding values were roughly 80% and 75%. No statistical method was used to set the sample size in advance, and the investigators knew which group each participant was assigned to. Most of the expanded thyroid clonotypes with a frequency above 0.001 were also detected in blood, and it was suggested that the thyroid immune response may be reflected by blood repertoires. In validation, the model predicted ophthalmopathy progression with less than 71% sensitivity and around 72% specificity; about a dozen predicted patients were CT-confirmed with GO in a median of 6.5 months.

This clonotype was seen repeatedly, ten times or more. Its specific antigen is unknown. Qualities for individual bases were not recorded, and no much larger clone is one base off. For repertoire sequencing, TCR beta CDR3 regions were amplified from RNA transcripts. The first round of RT-PCR was done with HTBI primers and the Qiagen OneStep RT-PCR kit, and was followed by a second round of multiplex PCR, then size selection and purification. Sequencing of the libraries was carried out on an Illumina HiSeq2000 in paired-end mode with 100 bp reads. Per the source publication's procedure: SOAPnuke was used for read processing, and reads with adapters, uncalled bases, a mean Phred below 15, or no exact constant-primer or identifier match were discarded. COPE v1.2.5 was used to merge high-quality paired reads. Each unique nucleotide sequence was defined as a clonotype, and clonotypes were aligned to IMGT TRB V, D and J references with MiTCR v1.1. Only V-J combinations with frequency above 0.0001 were analysed, covering approximately 99% of repertoires. For each V-J combination, a TCR clonal expansion and chaos score was defined as F50 clonal expansion divided by the chaos observed in the TCRdist matrix. Welch's t-statistics and random forest were used to reduce features to about a dozen V-J combinations, which were fed into a naive Bayes classifier. Thyroid-blood repertoire similarity was quantified with the Morisita-Horn index. TCRdb reprocessed the public reads (quality trimming at Q25 with fastp, clone calling with MiXCR) and kept in-frame beta chains. Each CDR3 protein appears once, grouped with its most common genes and DNA. These V and J calls rely on TCRdb rather than the paper's analysis. Counted in this sample were about 700,000 distinct CDR3 sequences; 40% of them appeared once. 35% to 55% of the sample is taken by the ten largest.

The ophthalmopathy patients had moderately to severely active disease, with a Clinical Activity Score of 3 or higher, a NOSPECS grade of 4 or higher, and a disease duration of less than 3 months. Anyone with other autoimmune diseases, uncontrolled infections, pregnancy or lactation was excluded from the study. Clinical symptoms, serum thyroxine, TRAb, thyroid ultrasound and orbital computed tomography were used for diagnosis. Ficoll-Paque density gradient centrifugation was used to isolate PBMCs from under 11 ml of fresh peripheral blood. Total RNA was extracted using Trizol reagent, and RNA quality was checked on an Agilent 2100 Bioanalyzer. Trimming takes 7 bases from V and 4 bases from J, and the germline ends sit 14 bases apart. The CDR3 numbers 14 residues from cysteine through phenylalanine. Left in the record is the CDR3 DNA by itself, 42 bases read in frame from the first base. The germline V gene (reference sequence) provides CDR1 LNHDA and CDR2 SQIVND.

The origin of this receptor is an adult man with Graves' ophthalmopathy. The sample comprised peripheral blood. In this chain, TRBV19 is recombined with TRBJ1-5, with no D gene named confidently. CDR3 sequence: CASTPGRRNQPQHF. The nucleotides are TGTGCCAGTACCCCCGGACGGAGAAATCAGCCCCAGCATTTT.